The following is a TCR beta chain sequence with its context. Germline CDR1 reads SGHKS; CDR2 reads YYEKEE (reference sequence). The CDR3 spans 13 residues. The ends were cut back, 2 bases at V and 6 bases at J, with 11 bases in the middle. These data belong to a study of T cells after somatic rescue of genetic block. The table came from immunoSEQ multiplex PCR; TCRdb's copy has only in-frame clones and leaves some out. The profile shows 110,000 or so clones, around 90% of them singletons. This TCR was recovered from a woman between 18 and 30 years old. V usage is TRBV5-5 and J usage is TRBJ1-1; D remains unclear. The sequencing sample was made of peripheral blood mononuclear cells (PBMCs). CDR3: CASSFDPEAEAFF. The CDR3 DNA is TGTGCCAGCAGCTTTGATCCAGAAGCTGAAGCTTTCTTT.